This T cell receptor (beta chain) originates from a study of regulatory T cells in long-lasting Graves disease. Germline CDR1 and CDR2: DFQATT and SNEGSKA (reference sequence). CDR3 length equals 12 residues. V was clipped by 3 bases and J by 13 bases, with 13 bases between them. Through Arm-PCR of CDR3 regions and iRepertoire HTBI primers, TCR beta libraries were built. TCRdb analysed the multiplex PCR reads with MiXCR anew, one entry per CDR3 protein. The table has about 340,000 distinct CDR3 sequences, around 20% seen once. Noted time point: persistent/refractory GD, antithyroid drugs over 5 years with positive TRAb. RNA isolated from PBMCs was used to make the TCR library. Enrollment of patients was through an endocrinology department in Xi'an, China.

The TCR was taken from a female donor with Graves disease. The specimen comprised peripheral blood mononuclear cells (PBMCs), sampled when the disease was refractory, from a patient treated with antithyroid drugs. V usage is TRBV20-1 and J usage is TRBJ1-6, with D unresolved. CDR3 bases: TGCAGTGCTAGTTCGTCTTTGCGGCCCCTCCACTTT. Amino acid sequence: CSASSSLRPLHF.